One sample yielded the 4 T cell receptor beta chains listed below, sequenced in a study of blood T cell repertoires in COVID-19. Only in-frame clones appear in the TCRdb table, and some are missing; sequencing was by immunoSEQ multiplex PCR. This sample has fewer than 200,000 clones, with around 85% found just once. What was sequenced was peripheral blood. All receptors derive from a man aged 60-69 years who had recovered from COVID-19.

This chain joins TRBV27 and TRBJ1-1; the D is unclear. V lost 7 bases to trimming and J lost 1 base, with 10 bases between them. The CDR3 totals 13 residues. CDR1 is MNHEY, CDR2 SMNVEV, per germline (reference sequence). CDR3 DNA: TGTGCCAGCATAACCCGAGGGAACACTGAAGCTTTCTTT. As protein: CASITRGNTEAFF.

The J gene is TRBJ1-2, the V gene TRBV7-9, with 8 bases identical to TRBD1. With V trimmed by 4 bases and J by 6 bases, 1 base remained unmatched. This CDR3 region has 12 residues. Germline assignment: CDR1 SEHNR and CDR2 FQNEAQ (reference sequence). CDR3: CASSSTGDGYTF. CDR3 nucleotide sequence: TGTGCCAGCAGCTCGACAGGGGATGGCTACACCTTC.

This rearrangement joins TRBV3-1 (or the pseudogene TRBV3-2) to TRBJ2-1; D gene uncertain. The CDR3 has 16 amino acids. CDR1 LGHDT and CDR2 YNNKEL come from the germline V gene (reference sequence). V was pared by 0 bases and J by 4 bases, with 13 bases between. The CDR3 reads CASSQDSAPTYNEQFF. The CDR3 nucleotides read TGTGCCAGCAGCCAAGATTCAGCGCCAACTTACAATGAGCAGTTCTTC.

This chain uses TRBV11-3 with TRBJ1-1; possibly TRBD1 for D (5 bases). The V end was cut by 1 base, the J end by 1 base, with 7 bases between. The CDR3 has 14 residues. Per the germline V gene, CDR1 is SGHNT and CDR2 is YENEEA. CDR3 protein: CASSLGRGNTEAFF. The DNA of the CDR3 is TGTGCCAGCAGCTTAGGTAGGGGGAACACTGAAGCTTTCTTT.